This T cell receptor beta chain is drawn from a study of neurological immune-mediated disorders. Study results and caveats: There were no CDR3 amino acid sequences shared by expanded clones across subjects, a result suggesting private repertoires in all groups.

This sample's time point: longitudinal time-point 1 (baseline). This clonotype was counted many times. The antigen remains undetermined. Each CDR3 protein is one row after TCRdb ran MiXCR on the 5' RACE reads. Of approximately 46,000 distinct CDR3 sequences listed, over 8% are singletons. The germline CDR1 and CDR2 sequences are LGHDT and YNNKEL (reference sequence). The CDR3 length is 13 residues. Trimming took off 7 bases at V and 6 bases at J, with 13 bases between the two ends. The clonotype comes from a woman aged 40 to 50 in good health. Specimen: PBMCs. The rearrangement links TRBV3-1 to TRBJ2-1; unclear D gene. CDR3 protein: CASKLQGGNEQFF. The CDR3, as DNA: TGTGCCAGCAAGCTCCAAGGTGGCAATGAGCAGTTCTTC.